The present T cell receptor beta chain was sequenced within a study of blood T cell repertoires in COVID-19. Authors' processing steps: It was from reference gene primer amplification that nucleated cell counts were estimated. Produced via immunoSEQ multiplex PCR; TCRdb's table is partial and in-frame only. V and J calls and clone size are given by that table; D and trimming were obtained from the DNA. The repertoire holds roughly 11,000 clones, with roughly 80% as singletons. Germline values: CDR1 SGHRS, CDR2 YFSETQ. CDR3 length: 18 amino acids. J lost 1 base, V lost 3 bases, and 11 bases had no gene match.

This clonotype was obtained from a human donor in a cohort sampled during active COVID-19. The chain couples TRBV5-1 to TRBJ2-3; 10 bases agree with TRBD2. The source material was peripheral blood. Here the CDR3 reads CASSSGGVAGGRTDTQYF. The CDR3 nucleotides read TGCGCCAGCAGCTCCGGAGGGGTAGCGGGGGGCCGCACAGATACGCAGTATTTT.